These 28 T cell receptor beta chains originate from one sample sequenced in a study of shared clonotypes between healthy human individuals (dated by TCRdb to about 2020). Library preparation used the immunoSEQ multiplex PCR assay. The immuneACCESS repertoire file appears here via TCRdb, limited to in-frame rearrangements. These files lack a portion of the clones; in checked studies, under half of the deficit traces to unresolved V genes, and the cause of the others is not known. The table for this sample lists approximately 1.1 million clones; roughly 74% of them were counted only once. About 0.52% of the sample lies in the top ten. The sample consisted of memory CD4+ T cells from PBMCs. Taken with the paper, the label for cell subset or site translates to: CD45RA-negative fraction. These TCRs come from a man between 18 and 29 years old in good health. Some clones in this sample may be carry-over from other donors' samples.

CDR3 nucleotide sequence: TGTGCCAGCAGCTTATCGTATGGCTCCCTCTACGAGCAGTACTTC. It is translated as CASSLSYGSLYEQYF. This rearrangement joins TRBV7-2 to TRBJ2-7; D remains ambiguous. The V end lost 2 bases, the J end lost 3 bases, and 14 bases lay between the germline ends. The CDR3 has 15 residues. Germline V lookup: CDR1 SGHTA, CDR2 FQGNSA.

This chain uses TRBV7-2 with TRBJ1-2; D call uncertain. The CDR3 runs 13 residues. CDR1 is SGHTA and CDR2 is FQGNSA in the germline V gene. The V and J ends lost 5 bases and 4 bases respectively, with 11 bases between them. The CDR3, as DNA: TGTGCCAGCAGCACCTCGGACGTCTATGGCTACACCTTC. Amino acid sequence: CASSTSDVYGYTF. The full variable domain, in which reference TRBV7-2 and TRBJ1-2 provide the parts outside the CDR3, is GAGVSQSPSNKVTEKGKDVELRCDPISGHTALYWYRQSLGQGLEFLIYFQGNSAPDKSGLPSDRFSAERTGGSVSTLTIQRTQQEDSAVYLCASSTSDVYGYTFGSGTRLTVV.

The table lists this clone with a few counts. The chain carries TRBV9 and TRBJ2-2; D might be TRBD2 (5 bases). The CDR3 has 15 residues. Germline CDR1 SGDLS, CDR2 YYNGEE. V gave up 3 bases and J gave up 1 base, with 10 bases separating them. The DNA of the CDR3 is TGTGCCAGCAGCGCCGTCAGCGGGAACACCGGGGAGCTGTTTTTT. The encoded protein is CASSAVSGNTGELFF.

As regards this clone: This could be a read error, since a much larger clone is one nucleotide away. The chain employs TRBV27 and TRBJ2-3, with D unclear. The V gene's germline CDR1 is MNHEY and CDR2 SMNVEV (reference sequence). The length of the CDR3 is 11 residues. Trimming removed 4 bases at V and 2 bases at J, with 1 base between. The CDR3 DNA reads TGTGCCAGCAGTTCCACAGATACGCAGTATTTT. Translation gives CASSSTDTQYF.

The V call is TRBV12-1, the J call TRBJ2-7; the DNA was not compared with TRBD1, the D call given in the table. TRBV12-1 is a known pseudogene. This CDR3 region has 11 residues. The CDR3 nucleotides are TGTGCCAGCAGGCCAGCCTACGAGCAGTACTTC. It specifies CASRPAYEQYF.

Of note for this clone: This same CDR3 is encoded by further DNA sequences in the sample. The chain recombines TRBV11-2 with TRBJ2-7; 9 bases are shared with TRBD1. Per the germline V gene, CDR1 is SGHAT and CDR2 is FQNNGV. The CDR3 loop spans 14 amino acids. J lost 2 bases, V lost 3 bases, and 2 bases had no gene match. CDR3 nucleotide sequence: TGTGCCAGCAGCTTGGGACAGGGACCCTACGAGCAGTACTTC. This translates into CASSLGQGPYEQYF.

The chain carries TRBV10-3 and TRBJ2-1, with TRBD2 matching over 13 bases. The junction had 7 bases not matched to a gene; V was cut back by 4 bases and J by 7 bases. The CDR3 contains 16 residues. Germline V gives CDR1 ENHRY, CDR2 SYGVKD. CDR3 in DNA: TGTGCCATCAGTGGAATTAGGACTAGCGGGAGTAATGAGCAGTTCTTC. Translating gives CAISGIRTSGSNEQFF.

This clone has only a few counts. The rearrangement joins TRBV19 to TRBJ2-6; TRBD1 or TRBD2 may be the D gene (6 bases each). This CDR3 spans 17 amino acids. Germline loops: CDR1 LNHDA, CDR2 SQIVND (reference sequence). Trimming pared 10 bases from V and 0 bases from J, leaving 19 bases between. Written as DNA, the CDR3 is TGTGCCACCTCAAGGGGGGAAGTGCGCTCTGGGGCCAACGTCCTGACTTTC. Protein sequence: CATSRGEVRSGANVLTF.

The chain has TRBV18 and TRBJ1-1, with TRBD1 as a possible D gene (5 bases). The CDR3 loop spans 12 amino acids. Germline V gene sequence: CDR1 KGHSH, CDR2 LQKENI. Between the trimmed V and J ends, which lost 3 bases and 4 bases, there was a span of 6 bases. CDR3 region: CASSPGTTEAFF. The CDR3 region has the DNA TGTGCCAGCTCACCCGGGACCACTGAAGCTTTCTTT.

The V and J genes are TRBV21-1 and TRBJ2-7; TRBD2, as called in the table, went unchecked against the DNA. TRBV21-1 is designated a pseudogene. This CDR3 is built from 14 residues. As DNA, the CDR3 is TGTGCCAGCAGCAAATCGTGGGTACCGGGCGAGCAGTACTTC. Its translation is CASSKSWVPGEQYF.

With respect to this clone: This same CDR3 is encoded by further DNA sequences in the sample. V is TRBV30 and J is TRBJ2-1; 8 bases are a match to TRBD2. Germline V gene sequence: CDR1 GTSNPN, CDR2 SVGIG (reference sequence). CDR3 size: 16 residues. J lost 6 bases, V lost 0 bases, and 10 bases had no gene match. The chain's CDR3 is CAWSVLSSGKSNEQFF. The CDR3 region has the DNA TGTGCCTGGAGTGTATTGAGTAGCGGGAAGAGCAATGAGCAGTTCTTC.

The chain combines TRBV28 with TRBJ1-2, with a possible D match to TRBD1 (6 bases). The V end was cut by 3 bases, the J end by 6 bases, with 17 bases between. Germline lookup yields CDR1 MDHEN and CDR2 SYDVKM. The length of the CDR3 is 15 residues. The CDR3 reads CASSLWIRGGNGYTF. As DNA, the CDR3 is TGTGCCAGCAGTTTGTGGATCAGGGGAGGGAATGGCTACACCTTC.

CDR3 region: CASSQAPDSYEQYF. The CDR3, as DNA: TGTGCCAGCAGCCAAGCCCCGGACAGCTACGAGCAGTACTTC. The rearrangement uses TRBV7-9 and TRBJ2-7; TRBD1 is a possible D gene (6 bases). Germline V gene lookup returns CDR1 SEHNR and CDR2 FQNEAQ (reference sequence). There are 14 residues in the CDR3. Trimming shortened V by 5 bases and J by 3 bases, and 14 bases separated the two germline ends.

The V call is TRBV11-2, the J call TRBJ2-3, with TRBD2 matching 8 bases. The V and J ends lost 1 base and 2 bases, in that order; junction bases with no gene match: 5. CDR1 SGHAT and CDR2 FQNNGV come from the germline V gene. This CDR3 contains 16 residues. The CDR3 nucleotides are TGTGCCAGCAGCTTAGCTCGCGGGAGGACCACAGATACGCAGTATTTT. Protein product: CASSLARGRTTDTQYF.

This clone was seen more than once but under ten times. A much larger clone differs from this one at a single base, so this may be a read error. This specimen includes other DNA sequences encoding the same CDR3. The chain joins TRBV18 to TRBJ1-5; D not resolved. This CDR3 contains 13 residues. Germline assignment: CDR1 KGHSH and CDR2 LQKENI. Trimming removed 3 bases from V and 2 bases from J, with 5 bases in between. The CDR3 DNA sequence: TGTGCCAGCTCACCCGAGGGCAATCAGCCCCAGCATTTT. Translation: CASSPEGNQPQHF.

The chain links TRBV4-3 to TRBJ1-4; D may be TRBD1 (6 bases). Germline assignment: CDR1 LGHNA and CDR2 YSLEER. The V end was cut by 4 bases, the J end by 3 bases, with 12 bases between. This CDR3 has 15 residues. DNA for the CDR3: TGCGCCAGCAGCCCCAGGGAGGGGGCTAATGAAAAACTGTTTTTT. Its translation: CASSPREGANEKLFF.

CDR3 DNA: TGTGCCAGCAGTGAAGTAGAAGAGACCCAGTACTTC. This encodes CASSEVEETQYF. This rearrangement joins TRBV2 to TRBJ2-5, with D unresolved. With 1 base removed from V and 3 bases from J, the gap between germline ends came to 3 bases. The CDR3 contains 12 residues. The germline CDR1 and CDR2 sequences are SNHLY and FYNNEI. Based on the CDR3 plus reference TRBV2 and TRBJ2-5, the full variable domain is EPEVTQTPSHQVTQMGQEVILRCVPISNHLYFYWYRQILGQKVEFLVSFYNNEISEKSEIFDDQFSVERPDGSNFTLKIRSTKLEDSAMYFCASSEVEETQYFGPGTRLLVL.

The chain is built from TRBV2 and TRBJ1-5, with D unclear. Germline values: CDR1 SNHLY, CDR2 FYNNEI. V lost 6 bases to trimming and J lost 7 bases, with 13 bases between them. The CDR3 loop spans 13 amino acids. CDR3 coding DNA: TGTGCCAGCAGCCGGGTTCCGGCCCAGCCCCAGCATTTT. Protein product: CASSRVPAQPQHF.

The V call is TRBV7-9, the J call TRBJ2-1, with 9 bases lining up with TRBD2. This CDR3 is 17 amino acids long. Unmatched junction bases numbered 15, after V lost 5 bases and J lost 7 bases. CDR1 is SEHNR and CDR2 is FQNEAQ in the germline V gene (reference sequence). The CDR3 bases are TGTGCCAGCAGCCCGGGACTAGCCGACATCGGGGGGAATGAGCAGTTCTTC. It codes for CASSPGLADIGGNEQFF.

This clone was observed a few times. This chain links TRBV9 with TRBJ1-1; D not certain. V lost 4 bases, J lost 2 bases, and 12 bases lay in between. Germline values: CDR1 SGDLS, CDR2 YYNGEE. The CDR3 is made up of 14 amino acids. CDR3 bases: TGTGCCAGCAGCCCCCAGGTGGGAAACACTGAAGCTTTCTTT. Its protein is CASSPQVGNTEAFF. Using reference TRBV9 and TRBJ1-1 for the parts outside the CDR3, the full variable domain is DSGVTQTPKHLITATGQRVTLRCSPRSGDLSVYWYQQSLDQGLQFLIQYYNGEERAKGNILERFSAQQFPDLHSELNLSSLELGDSALYFCASSPQVGNTEAFFGQGTRLTVV.

For the CDR3, the DNA is TGTGCCAGCAGCCTAAGCTCGCGCAATCAGCCCCAGCATTTT. Protein product: CASSLSSRNQPQHF. This chain links TRBV6-6 with TRBJ1-5; unclear D gene. Germline V lookup: CDR1 MNHNY, CDR2 SVGAGI (reference sequence). The CDR3 covers 14 residues. V lost 6 bases and J 2 bases, leaving 11 bases between the germline ends.

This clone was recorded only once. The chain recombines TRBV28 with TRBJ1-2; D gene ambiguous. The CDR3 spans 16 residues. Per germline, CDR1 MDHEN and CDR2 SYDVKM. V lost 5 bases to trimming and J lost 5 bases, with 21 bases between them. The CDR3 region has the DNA TGTGCCAGCAGTCCCTTTGGTCAGGCAGCCTTTTATGGCTACACCTTC. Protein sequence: CASSPFGQAAFYGYTF.

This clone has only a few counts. The CDR3, as DNA: TGTGCCAGCAGTTATGACAGGGGAAGAGCTGAAGCTTTCTTT. Protein product: CASSYDRGRAEAFF. The chain carries TRBV2 and TRBJ1-1; 8 bases fit TRBD1. J was trimmed by 6 bases and V by 5 bases; bases with no gene match: 8. This CDR3 contains 14 residues. Germline V gene lookup returns CDR1 SNHLY and CDR2 FYNNEI.

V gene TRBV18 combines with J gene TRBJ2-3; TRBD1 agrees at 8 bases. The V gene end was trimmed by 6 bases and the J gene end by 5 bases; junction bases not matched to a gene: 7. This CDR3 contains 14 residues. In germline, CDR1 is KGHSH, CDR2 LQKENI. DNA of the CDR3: TGTGCCAGCTCGCCCGGACAGGGTCGAGATACGCAGTATTTT. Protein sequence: CASSPGQGRDTQYF.

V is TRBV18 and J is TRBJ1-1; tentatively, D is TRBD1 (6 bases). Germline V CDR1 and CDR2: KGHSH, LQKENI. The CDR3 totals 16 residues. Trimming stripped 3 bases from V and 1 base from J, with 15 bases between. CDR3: CASSPGRGISNTEAFF. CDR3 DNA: TGTGCCAGCTCACCCGGCAGGGGCATTTCGAACACTGAAGCTTTCTTT. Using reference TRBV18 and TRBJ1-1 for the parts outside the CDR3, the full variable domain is NAGVMQNPRHLVRRRGQEARLRCSPMKGHSHVYWYRQLPEEGLKFMVYLQKENIIDESGMPKERFSAEFPKEGPSILRIQQVVRGDSAAYFCASSPGRGISNTEAFFGQGTRLTVV.

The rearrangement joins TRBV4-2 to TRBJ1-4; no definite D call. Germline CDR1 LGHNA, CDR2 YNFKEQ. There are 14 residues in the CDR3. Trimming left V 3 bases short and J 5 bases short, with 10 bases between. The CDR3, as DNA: TGTGCCAGCAGCCAGCGGGGAGGGAATGAAAAACTGTTTTTT. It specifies CASSQRGGNEKLFF.

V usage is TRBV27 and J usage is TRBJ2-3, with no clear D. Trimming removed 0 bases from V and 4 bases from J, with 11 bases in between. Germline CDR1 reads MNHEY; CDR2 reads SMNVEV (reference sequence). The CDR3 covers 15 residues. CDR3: CASSLSKIDPDTQYF. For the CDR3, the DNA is TGTGCCAGCAGTTTATCGAAGATAGACCCAGATACGCAGTATTTT.

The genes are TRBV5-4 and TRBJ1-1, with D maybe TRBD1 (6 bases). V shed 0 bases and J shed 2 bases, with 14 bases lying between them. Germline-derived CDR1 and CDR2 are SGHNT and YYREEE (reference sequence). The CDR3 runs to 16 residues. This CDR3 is CASSLDPQGSNTEAFF. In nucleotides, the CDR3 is TGTGCCAGCAGCTTGGACCCACAGGGCTCAAACACTGAAGCTTTCTTT. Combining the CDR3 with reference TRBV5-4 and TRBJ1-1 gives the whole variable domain ETGVTQSPTHLIKTRGQQVTLRCSSQSGHNTVSWYQQALGQGPQFIFQYYREEENGRGNFPPRFSGLQFPNYSSELNVNALELDDSALYLCASSLDPQGSNTEAFFGQGTRLTVV.